These 10 T cell receptor beta chains were all obtained from the same sample, sequenced in a study of PD-L1 blockade in urothelial cancer. The time point: pretreatment peripheral blood. Data came from immunoSEQ multiplex PCR; TCRdb stores just in-frame clones and leaves some out. The table records tens of thousands of clones, 80% to 95% of them present only once. Sequencing was performed on PBMCs, taken around atezolizumab (anti-PD-L1) treatment. These receptors all stem from a woman in her sixties with urothelial cancer.

This chain joins TRBV18 and TRBJ2-3; D possibly corresponds to TRBD1 (7 bases). Germline CDR1 and CDR2: KGHSH and LQKENI. CDR3 length: 14 residues. V was clipped by 6 bases and J by 3 bases, with 13 bases between them. The CDR3, as DNA: TGTGCCAGCTCCCAGACAGGGAGGACAGATACGCAGTATTTT. This sequence encodes CASSQTGRTDTQYF.

The rearrangement links TRBV27 to TRBJ1-1; D possibly corresponds to TRBD1 (5 bases). Germline CDR1 and CDR2: MNHEY and SMNVEV (reference sequence). V dropped 4 bases and J dropped 6 bases, with 18 bases sitting between them. The CDR3 loop spans 15 amino acids. The CDR3 is CASSSDRVIRPEAFF. CDR3 bases: TGTGCCAGCAGTTCCGACAGAGTGATAAGGCCTGAAGCTTTCTTT.

This clone was seen a single time. The chain joins TRBV28 to TRBJ2-7, with TRBD2 identical over 9 bases. V lost 4 bases to trimming and J lost 7 bases; unmatched junction nucleotides: 11. Looked up from germline, CDR1 is MDHEN and CDR2 is SYDVKM. The CDR3 has 15 residues. The CDR3: CASSSPASGNLEQYF. In DNA form, the CDR3 reads TGTGCCAGCAGTTCCCCGGCTAGCGGGAATCTGGAGCAGTACTTC.

V gene TRBV5-5 combines with J gene TRBJ1-4, with a tentative D call TRBD1 (5 bases). Germline-derived CDR1 and CDR2 are SGHKS and YYEKEE (reference sequence). This CDR3 is 14 amino acids long. Trimming stripped 2 bases from V and 8 bases from J, with 13 bases between. Here the CDR3 reads CASSLGSKGEKLFF. CDR3 nucleotide sequence: TGTGCCAGCAGCTTAGGTTCGAAGGGGGAAAAACTGTTTTTT.

This clone showed up just once. The chain joins TRBV6-1 to TRBJ2-3; 12 nucleotides match TRBD2. Trimming removed 0 bases from V and 3 bases from J; junction bases left unmatched: 7. Germline lookup yields CDR1 MNHNS and CDR2 SASEGT. This CDR3 region has 18 residues. The CDR3 bases are TGTGCCAGCAGTGAAGCCCGTCTAGCGGGAGGGCATACAGATACGCAGTATTTT. This translates into CASSEARLAGGHTDTQYF.

J is TRBJ1-4 and V is TRBV28; D ambiguous. This CDR3 spans 15 amino acids. V was clipped by 3 bases and J by 10 bases, with 18 bases between them. Germline assignment: CDR1 MDHEN and CDR2 SYDVKM. Here the CDR3 reads CASSFVAGMPRKLFF. CDR3 nucleotides: TGTGCCAGCAGTTTTGTCGCGGGGATGCCCAGAAAACTGTTTTTT.

The chain carries TRBV7-3 and TRBJ2-1; 7 nucleotides align to TRBD2. CDR3 length: 16 amino acids. Trimming cost V 5 bases and J 5 bases; bases outside gene matches: 12. The germline CDR1 and CDR2 sequences are SGHTA and FQGTGA. The DNA of the CDR3 is TGTGCCAGCAGCCCCGTTGGGGGAGGGCCCGACAATGAGCAGTTCTTC. Amino acids: CASSPVGGGPDNEQFF.

The chain couples TRBV5-1 to TRBJ2-7; D gene unclear. V was pared by 3 bases and J by 5 bases, with 9 bases between. Germline CDR1 is SGHRS and CDR2 is YFSETQ. The CDR3 runs to 12 residues. CDR3 nucleotides: TGCGCCAGCAGCTGGAACAGAGACGAGCAGTACTTC. It encodes CASSWNRDEQYF.

The chain uses TRBV19 and TRBJ2-5, with TRBD1 identical over 8 bases. Germline CDR1 and CDR2: LNHDA and SQIVND (reference sequence). With V trimmed by 3 bases and J by 2 bases, 2 bases remained unmatched. The CDR3 contains 14 residues. CDR3 protein: CASSIGTGQETQYF. The CDR3 DNA reads as TGTGCCAGTAGTATTGGGACAGGACAAGAGACCCAGTACTTC.

In this sample, this clone turned up a few times. The genes are TRBV9 and TRBJ2-5, with 9 nucleotides matching TRBD2. V lost 0 bases, J lost 2 bases, and 5 bases stayed unmatched. The CDR3 consists of 16 residues. Germline CDR1 SGDLS, CDR2 YYNGEE. The CDR3 sequence: CASSVVPSGIQETQYF. The CDR3 region has the DNA TGTGCCAGCAGCGTAGTCCCTAGCGGGATTCAAGAGACCCAGTACTTC.